This TCR beta chain was profiled in a study of T cell responses to AZD1222 COVID-19 vaccine. Study outcomes and limitations: Variant regions that are unmutated are reportedly the target of nearly half of spike-specific TCRs. Spike regions recognized by vaccine-associated CD4 TCRs spanned the protein, led by 160-218 and 743-854. Baseline serostatus was positive in only six AZD1222 recipients.

This table comes from immunoSEQ multiplex PCR, and its TCRdb copy is limited to in-frame clones, with some not included. The sample includes around 180,000 clones, around 88% of them seen just once. Concerning this clone: Antigen: not known.

The CDR3 has 16 amino acids. Germline V lookup: CDR1 LNHDA, CDR2 SQIVND (reference sequence). Deletions cut 5 bases from V and 8 bases from J, with 23 bases between. This receptor was identified in an adult in good health. The V gene is TRBV19, the J gene TRBJ2-3; tentative D call: TRBD2 (6 bases). Sample: peripheral blood, taken on day 0 of AZD1222 vaccination. The CDR3 region has the DNA TGTGCCAGTAGTCCAGAAGGGAGGCCCGGAGAGATTACGCAGTATTTT. Translation gives CASSPEGRPGEITQYF.